The next 12 T cell receptor beta chains were all read from a single sample in a study of CXCR3-negative and CXCR3-positive naive CD8 T cells. Carrying UMI labels, the TRB cDNA libraries were prepared through 5' RACE. Each CDR3 protein gets one entry in TCRdb, which reprocessed the 5' RACE reads and gives no DNA. Its table records 45,000 to 70,000 distinct CDR3 sequences. The sequenced sample was memory CD8+ T cells from blood. Source of these receptors: a human donor in good health. Some clones in this sample may be carry-over from other donors' samples.

The rearrangement uses TRBV7-9 and TRBJ1-1. CDR1 is SEHNR and CDR2 is FQNEAQ in the germline V gene (reference sequence). The CDR3 is made up of 16 amino acids. CDR3 in amino acids: CASSGHREAVNTEAFF.

The rearrangement joins TRBV5-1 to TRBJ2-2; TCRdb's D call of TRBD1 is untestable without DNA. Germline CDR1 SGHRS, CDR2 YFSETQ. This CDR3 is 17 amino acids long. CDR3 amino acids: CASSLVVGTGFDGELFF.

This rearrangement joins TRBV9 to TRBJ2-2. This CDR3 has 12 amino acids. Germline CDR1 SGDLS, CDR2 YYNGEE. The chain's CDR3 is CASSPIAGELFF.

This sequence joins TRBV6-2 or TRBV6-3 and TRBJ2-7; TCRdb's D gene call, TRBD1, goes unchecked for lack of DNA. CDR1 is MNHEY, CDR2 SVGEGT, per germline. CDR3 size: 15 residues. CDR3 region: CASSTETGDVYEQYF.

This chain uses TRBV29-1 with TRBJ2-7. The length of the CDR3 is 15 residues. Germline CDR1 SQVTM, CDR2 ANQGSEA. This CDR3 is CSVEDPQKSSYEQYF.

V and J are TRBV6-2 or TRBV6-3 and TRBJ2-7. Germline V CDR1 and CDR2: MNHEY, SVGEGT. The CDR3 length is 14 residues. CDR3: CASSYLDGIYEQYF.

The chain employs TRBV15 and TRBJ2-2; TCRdb selects TRBD1, and the lack of DNA leaves this call unchecked. The CDR3 sequence is 15 residues long. In germline, CDR1 is LNHNV, CDR2 YYDKDF (reference sequence). This chain's CDR3 is CATSTGPPGSGELFF.

This chain joins TRBV7-2 and TRBJ2-7; the TRBD2 assignment by TCRdb is unverifiable without DNA. The CDR3 length is 15 residues. The germline gives CDR1 SGHTA, CDR2 FQGNSA. CDR3 sequence reads: CASSQGLAGNYEQYF. The full variable domain, completed using reference TRBV7-2 and TRBJ2-7, is GAGVSQSPSNKVTEKGKDVELRCDPISGHTALYWYRQSLGQGLEFLIYFQGNSAPDKSGLPSDRFSAERTGGSVSTLTIQRTQQEDSAVYLCASSQGLAGNYEQYFGPGTRLTVT.

The chain employs TRBV7-6 and TRBJ2-2; TCRdb gives TRBD1 as the D gene, but with no DNA this cannot be confirmed. The CDR3 totals 19 residues. Germline CDR1 and CDR2: SGHVS and FNYEAQ. CDR3 sequence reads: CASSFRASGGLSLTGELFF.

This chain links TRBV7-8 with TRBJ2-3; TCRdb's D call of TRBD2 is untestable without DNA. CDR1 SGHVS and CDR2 FQNEAQ come from the germline V gene. This CDR3 is built from 17 residues. CDR3 sequence: CASSLPFGRGVTDTQYF.

The chain employs TRBV13 and TRBJ1-2. Germline CDR1 PRHDT, CDR2 FYEKMQ (reference sequence). This CDR3 region has 15 residues. CDR3 amino acids: CASSLGRSGLYGYTF.

This rearrangement joins TRBV12-3 or TRBV12-4 to TRBJ2-7; TCRdb picks TRBD1, but there is no DNA to check that call. This CDR3 region has 15 residues. The CDR3 spells CASRDTGQGVDEQYF.